What follows are 27 T cell receptor beta chains derived from one specimen sequenced in a study of cytotoxic CD8 clonotypes in ibrutinib-treated CLL. Here immunoSEQ multiplex PCR was the method, and the copy in TCRdb shows in-frame clones only, minus some. The table records around 150,000 clones, around nine tenths of them present only once. The sample consisted of PBMCs, taken at disease progression, from a patient treated with ibrutinib. All receptors derive from a human donor with chronic lymphocytic leukemia.

This sequence joins TRBV5-8 and TRBJ1-1; no reliable D call. The V end lost 0 bases, the J end lost 3 bases, and 6 bases lay between the germline ends. The CDR3 extends over 13 amino acids. Germline V lookup: CDR1 SGHTS, CDR2 YDEGEE. The chain's CDR3 is CASSLGPYTEAFF. Here the CDR3 DNA reads TGTGCCAGCAGCTTGGGTCCCTACACTGAAGCTTTCTTT.

The chain employs TRBV10-2 and TRBJ2-7; D might be TRBD1 (6 bases). The germline V gene has CDR1 WSHSY and CDR2 SAAADI. The CDR3 extends over 13 amino acids. V gave up 10 bases and J gave up 0 bases, with 13 bases separating them. CDR3 bases: TGCGCCACCTACAGGGACCCCTCCTACGAGCAGTACTTC. This encodes CATYRDPSYEQYF.

This rearrangement joins TRBV19 to TRBJ1-2, with D possibly TRBD1 on 5 matching bases. This CDR3 region has 14 residues. V gave up 6 bases and J gave up 2 bases, with 13 bases separating them. CDR1 and CDR2 (germline): LNHDA, SQIVND (reference sequence). The CDR3 loop reads CASSSATVNYGYTF. The CDR3 DNA sequence: TGTGCCAGTAGCTCCGCGACAGTGAACTATGGCTACACCTTC.

The V and J genes are TRBV6-1 and TRBJ1-1; D not resolved. Trimming pared 4 bases from V and 1 base from J, leaving 13 bases between. The CDR3 loop spans 15 amino acids. Looked up from germline, CDR1 is MNHNS and CDR2 is SASEGT. The CDR3 reads CASSGGSRANTEAFF. As DNA, the CDR3 is TGTGCCAGCAGTGGTGGCTCTAGAGCGAACACTGAAGCTTTCTTT.

The chain carries TRBV19 and TRBJ1-5, with no clear D. Germline CDR1 LNHDA, CDR2 SQIVND (reference sequence). CDR3 length: 15 amino acids. The V and J ends lost 6 bases and 0 bases respectively, with 12 bases between them. The CDR3 DNA follows: TGTGCCAGTAGCCCACAGTTATATAGCAATCAGCCCCAGCATTTT. Translated, it gives CASSPQLYSNQPQHF.

The chain couples TRBV5-8 to TRBJ1-4; 10 positions match TRBD1. Germline V gene data show CDR1 as SGHTS and CDR2 as YDEGEE. Losses at the gene ends were 10 bases for V and 0 bases for J; bases not matched to a gene: 12. The CDR3 is made up of 17 amino acids. In DNA, the CDR3 is TGTGCCGCTGATTTGGGGACAGGGGTTGCAACTAATGAAAAACTGTTTTTT. Its translation: CAADLGTGVATNEKLFF.

The sample holds one count of this clone. The CDR3 sequence is CASSLDRGEHTEAFF. The DNA for the CDR3 is TGTGCCAGCAGCCTCGACCGTGGGGAGCACACTGAAGCTTTCTTT. This chain links TRBV2 with TRBJ1-1; no clear D gene. Germline V gene sequence: CDR1 SNHLY, CDR2 FYNNEI. The CDR3 extends over 15 amino acids. Trimming took off 6 bases at V and 3 bases at J, with 17 bases between the two ends.

The V call is TRBV5-4, the J call TRBJ2-7, with TRBD1 matching over 7 bases. The germline V gene has CDR1 SGHNT and CDR2 YYREEE (reference sequence). The CDR3 is 14 residues long. Germline trimming cut 4 bases from V and 5 bases from J; bases unmatched to any gene: 9. The CDR3 loop reads CASSRVTGIDEQYF. The DNA for the CDR3 is TGTGCCAGCAGCCGAGTGACAGGGATCGACGAGCAGTACTTC.

The rearrangement links TRBV28 to TRBJ1-2, with 7 nucleotides matching TRBD1. Losses at the gene ends were 5 bases for V and 12 bases for J; bases not matched to a gene: 15. The germline gives CDR1 MDHEN, CDR2 SYDVKM. CDR3 length: 14 residues. The CDR3 is CASSRPGGRGLDTF. Written as DNA, the CDR3 is TGTGCCAGCAGTAGACCAGGGGGAAGGGGTCTGGACACCTTC.

The V call is TRBV5-6, the J call TRBJ2-7; D is uncertain. Germline CDR1 and CDR2: SGHDT and YYEEEE. Trimming shortened V by 0 bases and J by 2 bases, and 12 bases separated the two germline ends. This CDR3 is built from 15 residues. DNA for the CDR3: TGTGCCAGCAGCTTGGACCCCGACCACCCCTACGAGCAGTACTTC. Its protein product is CASSLDPDHPYEQYF.

The chain couples TRBV6-5 to TRBJ1-5, with 10 bases aligning to TRBD1. CDR3 length: 14 amino acids. Germline lookup yields CDR1 MNHEY and CDR2 SVGAGI. V shed 4 bases, J shed 9 bases, and the junction held 6 bases outside the gene matches. CDR3 sequence (DNA): TGTGCCAGCAGTTCGGGACAGGGGATGGGGCCCCAGCATTTT. This encodes CASSSGQGMGPQHF.

CDR3 in DNA: TGTGCCACCAGCAGAGCGCGCAGCTACGAGCAGTACTTC. Its protein product is CATSRARSYEQYF. V and J are TRBV15 and TRBJ2-7, with D unresolved. Germline V CDR1 and CDR2: LNHNV, YYDKDF (reference sequence). This CDR3 is 13 amino acids long. V lost 1 base and J lost 3, with 7 bases in between.

The chain links TRBV6-5 to TRBJ1-1; D gene ambiguous. Trimming took off 0 bases at V and 4 bases at J, with 9 bases between the two ends. Per the germline V gene, CDR1 is MNHEY and CDR2 is SVGAGI. This CDR3 contains 14 residues. The CDR3 DNA reads as TGTGCCAGCAGTTACTCAGGCAAAAGCACTGAAGCTTTCTTT. This sequence encodes CASSYSGKSTEAFF.

The V call is TRBV19, the J call TRBJ2-2, with 9 bases matching TRBD1. The length of the CDR3 is 15 residues. Germline V lookup: CDR1 LNHDA, CDR2 SQIVND (reference sequence). Germline trimming cut 7 bases from V and 3 bases from J; bases unmatched to any gene: 6. CDR3: CASKEDRGYTGELFF. CDR3 nucleotide sequence: TGTGCCAGTAAGGAGGACAGGGGCTACACCGGGGAGCTGTTTTTT. Complete variable domain (other parts from reference TRBV19 and TRBJ2-2): DGGITQSPKYLFRKEGQNVTLSCEQNLNHDAMYWYRQDPGQGLRLIYYSQIVNDFQKGDIAEGYSVSREKKESFPLTVTSAQKNPTAFYLCASKEDRGYTGELFFGEGSRLTVL.

The chain couples TRBV9 to TRBJ1-1; TRBD1 is a possible D gene (6 bases). This CDR3 region has 17 residues. Trimming took off 3 bases at V and 2 bases at J, with 20 bases between the two ends. Germline assignment: CDR1 SGDLS and CDR2 YYNGEE. The CDR3 protein is CASSARDNLISNTEAFF. The CDR3, as DNA: TGTGCCAGCAGCGCCCGGGACAACCTAATATCAAACACTGAAGCTTTCTTT.

In this sample, this clone turned up once. The V call is TRBV5-1, the J call TRBJ1-3, with D maybe TRBD1 (5 bases). Trimming cost V 3 bases and J 8 bases, with 18 bases left between them. CDR3 length: 15 residues. Per the germline V gene, CDR1 is SGHRS and CDR2 is YFSETQ. The DNA of the CDR3 is TGCGCCAGCAGCTCCGGAGGGGATTTGGGATACACCATATATTTT. Its protein is CASSSGGDLGYTIYF.

The CDR3 region is CASSGDRGYEQYF. The CDR3 coding sequence is TGCGCCAGCAGCGGAGACAGGGGCTACGAGCAGTACTTC. The V and J genes are TRBV5-1 and TRBJ2-7; 8 nucleotides agree with TRBD1. Germline values: CDR1 SGHRS, CDR2 YFSETQ. After removal of 4 bases from V and 3 bases from J, the junction contained 3 bases not matched to a gene. The CDR3 has 13 residues. The full variable domain, completed using reference TRBV5-1 and TRBJ2-7, is KAGVTQTPRYLIKTRGQQVTLSCSPISGHRSVSWYQQTPGQGLQFLFEYFSETQRNKGNFPGRFSGRQFSNSRSEMNVSTLELGDSALYLCASSGDRGYEQYFGPGTRLTVT.

J is TRBJ2-7 and V is TRBV2; TRBD1 matches 8 bases. V dropped 7 bases and J dropped 5; count of bases not matched to a gene: 13. CDR3 length: 15 residues. From germline, CDR1 is SNHLY and CDR2 FYNNEI. In nucleotides, the CDR3 is TGTGCCAGCAACCCTAGGGGACAGGCGTTTGACGAGCAGTACTTC. Translation gives CASNPRGQAFDEQYF.

V is TRBV18 and J is TRBJ2-2; 8 bases fit TRBD1. The V gene's germline CDR1 is KGHSH and CDR2 LQKENI. This CDR3 region has 16 residues. Germline trimming cut 6 bases from V and 3 bases from J; bases unmatched to any gene: 9. The CDR3: CASSPGTGDDTGELFF. The CDR3 DNA is TGTGCCAGCTCCCCCGGGACAGGCGATGACACCGGGGAGCTGTTTTTT.

The rearrangement uses TRBV6-1 and TRBJ2-7, with a tentative D call TRBD2 (6 bases). The CDR3 sequence is 12 residues long. The V gene lost 2 bases and the J gene lost 11 bases, with 13 bases spanning the gap. Looked up from germline, CDR1 is MNHNS and CDR2 is SASEGT. The CDR3 nucleotides read TGTGCCAGCAGTGAAAGTAGGGCTAGCGAGTACTTC. Translation: CASSESRASEYF.

The V gene is TRBV7-2, the J gene TRBJ1-1; D is unclear. Trimming removed 4 bases from V and 1 base from J, with 7 bases in between. The length of the CDR3 is 13 residues. CDR1 is SGHTA, CDR2 FQGNSA, per germline. DNA of the CDR3: TGTGCCAGCAGCTCCGACTCGAACACTGAAGCTTTCTTT. The encoded protein is CASSSDSNTEAFF. The full variable domain, in which reference TRBV7-2 and TRBJ1-1 provide the parts outside the CDR3, is GAGVSQSPSNKVTEKGKDVELRCDPISGHTALYWYRQSLGQGLEFLIYFQGNSAPDKSGLPSDRFSAERTGGSVSTLTIQRTQQEDSAVYLCASSSDSNTEAFFGQGTRLTVV.

The chain recombines TRBV30 with TRBJ2-5, with D uncertain. The V gene's germline CDR1 is GTSNPN and CDR2 SVGIG (reference sequence). The CDR3 spans 11 residues. The V end was cut by 2 bases, the J end by 5 bases, with 6 bases between. The CDR3 sequence is CAWSSRETQYF. The CDR3 region has the DNA TGTGCCTGGAGTAGTCGGGAGACCCAGTACTTC.

The chain links TRBV10-2 to TRBJ1-1; TRBD1 matches at 7 bases. The CDR3 covers 16 residues. Per the germline V gene, CDR1 is WSHSY and CDR2 is SAAADI. Trimming at V came to 4 bases and at J to 2 bases, leaving 10 bases not matched to a gene. CDR3 protein: CASSGIKTGINTEAFF. In DNA form, the CDR3 reads TGCGCCAGCAGTGGAATAAAGACAGGGATAAACACTGAAGCTTTCTTT.

The rearrangement links TRBV4-3 to TRBJ2-1, with 14 bases that match TRBD2. This CDR3 contains 16 residues. Germline-derived CDR1 and CDR2 are LGHNA and YSLEER. The J segment lost 9 bases and the V segment lost 0 bases, leaving 4 bases of the junction unmatched. As DNA, the CDR3 is TGCGCCAGCAGCCAAGAGGGACTAGCGGGAGTGAGTGAGCAGTTCTTC. Translated, it gives CASSQEGLAGVSEQFF.

This chain uses TRBV6-5 with TRBJ1-5; 8 positions match TRBD1. The CDR3 is made up of 13 amino acids. V lost 6 bases, J lost 6 bases, and 4 bases stayed unmatched. CDR1 and CDR2 from the germline V gene are MNHEY and SVGAGI. In DNA, the CDR3 is TGTGCCAGCAGCGATACAGGGGGTCAGCCCCAGCATTTT. Residues: CASSDTGGQPQHF.

The chain links TRBV5-1 to TRBJ2-2, with 10 bases lining up with TRBD1. CDR1 and CDR2 from the germline V gene are SGHRS and YFSETQ. The CDR3 contains 16 residues. V was clipped by 2 bases and J by 0 bases; unmatched bases: 1. Here the CDR3 DNA reads TGCGCCAGCAGCTTAGGACAGGGGGCGAACACCGGGGAGCTGTTTTTT. Translated: CASSLGQGANTGELFF.

The chain recombines TRBV6-1 with TRBJ2-2, with TRBD1 matching over 9 bases. Germline V lookup: CDR1 MNHNS, CDR2 SASEGT. Trimming removed 4 bases from V and 5 bases from J; junction bases left unmatched: 8. CDR3 length: 16 amino acids. The CDR3 nucleotides are TGTGCCAGCAGTGTCCCGGGACAGGGTTTGACCGGGGAGCTGTTTTTT. This sequence encodes CASSVPGQGLTGELFF.